These T cell receptor beta chains were read from a single sample in a study of blood T cell repertoires in COVID-19. The repertoire was sequenced with immunoSEQ multiplex PCR; TCRdb's copy has only in-frame clones and lacks some. This sample carries roughly 150,000 clones, around 87% of them seen once, and the ten largest clones take 2% to 3%. Sequenced input: peripheral blood. The receptors derive from a woman aged 80 or over with COVID-19, enrolled during active disease. Both conserved end residues are part of each CDR3. A D gene is named only where the DNA matches it firmly. Expanded clones get a size class; other rows say once, few or many, or leave the size out.

D,V,J,size,CDR3,DNA
TRBD1,TRBV7-2,TRBJ1-1,.,CASSKGQGKAFF,TGTGCCAGCAGCAAAGGACAGGGGAAAGCTTTCTTT
.,TRBV11-1,TRBJ2-5,.,CASSLDGSPSETQYF,TGTGCCAGCAGCTTAGACGGGTCACCATCGGAGACCCAGTACTTC
.,TRBV5-8,TRBJ2-2,.,CASSSTRGSGELFF,TGTGCCAGCAGCTCCACTCGGGGGAGCGGGGAGCTGTTTTTT
TRBD1,TRBV6-5,TRBJ1-1,once,CASSLGTAMNTEAFF,TGTGCCAGCAGTTTGGGGACAGCGATGAACACTGAAGCTTTCTTT
.,TRBV28,TRBJ1-6,few,CASKSAGGNSPLHF,TGTGCCAGCAAAAGCGCCGGGGGGAATTCACCCCTCCACTTT
.,TRBV9,TRBJ1-1,.,CASSDPINTEAFF,TGTGCCAGCAGCGACCCTATTAACACTGAAGCTTTCTTT
TRBD1,TRBV18,TRBJ1-5,.,CASSRTGGLNQPQHF,TGTGCCAGCTCACGAACAGGGGGCCTCAATCAGCCCCAGCATTTT
TRBD1,TRBV27,TRBJ2-3,once,CASTVGGTGGWSSTDTQYF,TGTGCCAGCACCGTGGGGGGGACAGGGGGCTGGAGTAGCACAGATACGCAGTATTTT
TRBD2,TRBV4-1,TRBJ2-5,few,CASSQEGGLETQYF,TGCGCCAGCAGCCAAGAGGGAGGGTTGGAGACCCAGTACTTC
TRBD1,TRBV19,TRBJ2-2,.,CASSRDRGVAGELFF,TGTGCCAGTAGTAGGGACAGGGGTGTAGCCGGGGAGCTGTTTTTT
TRBD1,TRBV6-5,TRBJ1-1,.,CASVKDRVNTEAFF,TGTGCCAGCGTCAAAGACAGGGTGAATACTGAAGCTTTCTTT
.,TRBV5-6,TRBJ1-2,few,CASSKTDRIYGYTF,TGTGCCAGCAGCAAAACAGACAGGATCTATGGCTACACCTTC
TRBD1,TRBV7-9,TRBJ2-5,once,CASSLTGGPKQETQYF,TGTGCCAGCAGCTTAACAGGGGGGCCCAAACAAGAGACCCAGTACTTC
TRBD1,TRBV11-2,TRBJ1-6,.,CASSLVAGGLSSPLHF,TGTGCCAGCAGCTTAGTCGCAGGGGGCCTAAGCTCACCCCTCCACTTT
.,TRBV29-1,TRBJ1-2,once,CSVVDNNYGYTF,TGCAGCGTTGTAGACAATAACTATGGCTACACCTTC
TRBD2,TRBV29-1,TRBJ2-1,.,CSGTTSGTTPKNEQFF,TGCAGCGGAACGACTAGCGGGACGACGCCAAAAAATGAGCAGTTCTTC
TRBD2,TRBV5-4,TRBJ2-7,.,CASSLASTSGTYEQYF,TGTGCCAGCAGCTTGGCCTCGACTAGCGGTACCTACGAGCAGTACTTC
.,TRBV24-1,TRBJ2-1,few,CATSDGGRDYGNEQFF,TGTGCCACCAGTGATGGGGGGCGGGACTACGGGAATGAGCAGTTCTTC
.,TRBV25-1,TRBJ1-1,.,CASTPVGGLEAFF,TGTGCCAGCACCCCGGTGGGAGGGCTTGAAGCTTTCTTT
.,TRBV20-1,TRBJ2-7,.,CSANRDTSQYF,TGCAGTGCTAATAGGGACACCTCGCAGTACTTC
.,TRBV28,TRBJ1-3,.,CASSPRPGLRTGNTIYF,TGTGCCAGCAGTCCGCGACCAGGGCTACGTACTGGAAACACCATATATTTT
.,TRBV6-4,TRBJ1-5,once,CAPRGNQPQHF,TGTGCACCCCGGGGGAACCAGCCCCAGCATTTT
.,TRBV18,TRBJ1-2,.,CASSPSPGDYGYTF,TGTGCCAGCTCCCCTTCGCCAGGGGACTATGGCTACACCTTC
.,TRBV5-1,TRBJ2-2,.,CASSRETGTNTGELFF,TGCGCCAGCAGCCGGGAGACAGGGACAAACACCGGGGAGCTGTTTTTT
.,TRBV28,TRBJ1-3,.,CASSLKRRVGNTIYF,TGTGCCAGCAGTTTAAAGCGGAGGGTTGGAAACACCATATATTTT
TRBD1,TRBV11-2,TRBJ2-7,.,CASSLTDRTYEQYF,TGTGCCAGCAGCTTGACGGACAGGACCTACGAGCAGTACTTC
.,TRBV6-6,TRBJ1-1,.,CASRGQLLNTEAFF,TGTGCCAGCAGGGGACAACTGTTGAACACTGAAGCTTTCTTT
TRBD1,TRBV19,TRBJ1-4,once,CASSPWTGREKLFF,TGTGCCAGTAGTCCTTGGACAGGGCGTGAAAAACTGTTTTTT
TRBD1,TRBV14,TRBJ1-2,.,CASSQGTGYGYTF,TGTGCCAGCAGCCAAGGGACAGGCTATGGCTACACCTTC
TRBD2,TRBV24-1,TRBJ2-3,.,CATSDPGRGVTDTQYF,TGTGCCACCAGTGACCCGGGACGGGGGGTCACAGATACGCAGTATTTT
TRBD1,TRBV7-2,TRBJ2-5,.,CASSLDRGRETQYF,TGTGCCAGCAGCCTGGACAGGGGACGAGAGACCCAGTACTTC
.,TRBV29-1,TRBJ2-3,.,CSGNSGFGTDTQYF,TGCAGCGGGAACAGCGGGTTTGGCACAGATACGCAGTATTTT
TRBD2,TRBV7-8,TRBJ2-5,.,CASSLRQTSVTETQYF,TGTGCCAGCAGCTTACGCCAGACTAGCGTAACGGAGACCCAGTACTTC